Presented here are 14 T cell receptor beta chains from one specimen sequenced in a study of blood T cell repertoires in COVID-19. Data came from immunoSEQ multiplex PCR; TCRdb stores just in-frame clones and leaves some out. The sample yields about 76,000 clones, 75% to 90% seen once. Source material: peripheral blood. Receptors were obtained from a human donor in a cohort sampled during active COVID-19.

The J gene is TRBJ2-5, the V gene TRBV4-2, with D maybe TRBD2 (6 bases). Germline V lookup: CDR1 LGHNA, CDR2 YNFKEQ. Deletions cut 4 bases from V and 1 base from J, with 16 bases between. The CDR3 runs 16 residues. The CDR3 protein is CASSLGVGGTQETQYF. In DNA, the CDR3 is TGTGCCAGCAGCCTAGGGGTGGGCGGGACCCAAGAGACCCAGTACTTC.

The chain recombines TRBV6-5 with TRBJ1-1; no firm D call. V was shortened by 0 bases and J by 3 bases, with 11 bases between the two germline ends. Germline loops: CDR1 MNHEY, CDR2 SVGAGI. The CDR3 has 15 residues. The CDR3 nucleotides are TGTGCCAGCAGTTACTCGGGGAGGTATGACACTGAAGCTTTCTTT. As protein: CASSYSGRYDTEAFF.

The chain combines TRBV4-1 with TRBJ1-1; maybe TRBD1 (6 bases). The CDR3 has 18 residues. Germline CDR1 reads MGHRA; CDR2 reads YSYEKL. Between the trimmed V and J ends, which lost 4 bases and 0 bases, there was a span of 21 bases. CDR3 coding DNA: TGCGCCAGCAGCCCCCGACCGGACAGACCTAAACTGAACACTGAAGCTTTCTTT. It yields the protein CASSPRPDRPKLNTEAFF.

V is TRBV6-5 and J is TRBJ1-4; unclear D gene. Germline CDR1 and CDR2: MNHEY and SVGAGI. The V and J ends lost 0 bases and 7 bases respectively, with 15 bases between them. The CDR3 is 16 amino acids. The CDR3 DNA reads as TGTGCCAGCAGTTACTCTCGAACTGTTGTCTTTGAAAAACTGTTTTTT. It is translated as CASSYSRTVVFEKLFF.

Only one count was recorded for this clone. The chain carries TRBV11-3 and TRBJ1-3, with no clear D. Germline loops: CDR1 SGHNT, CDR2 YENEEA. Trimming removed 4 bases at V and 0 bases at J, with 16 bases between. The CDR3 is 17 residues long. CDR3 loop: CASSSRGSTSSGNTIYF. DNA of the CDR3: TGTGCCAGCAGCTCCCGAGGCAGTACCAGCTCTGGAAACACCATATATTTT.

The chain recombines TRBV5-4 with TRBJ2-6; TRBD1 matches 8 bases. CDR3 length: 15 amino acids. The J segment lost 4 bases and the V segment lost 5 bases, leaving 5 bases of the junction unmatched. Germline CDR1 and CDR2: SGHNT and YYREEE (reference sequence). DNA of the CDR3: TGTGCCAGCAGGCGGACAGGGATCGGGGCCAACGTCCTGACTTTC. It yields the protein CASRRTGIGANVLTF.

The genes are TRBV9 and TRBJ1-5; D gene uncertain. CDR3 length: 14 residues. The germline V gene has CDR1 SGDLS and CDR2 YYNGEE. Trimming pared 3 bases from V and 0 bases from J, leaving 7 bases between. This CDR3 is CASSAHSSNQPQHF. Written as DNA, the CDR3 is TGTGCCAGCAGCGCCCATAGTAGCAATCAGCCCCAGCATTTT.

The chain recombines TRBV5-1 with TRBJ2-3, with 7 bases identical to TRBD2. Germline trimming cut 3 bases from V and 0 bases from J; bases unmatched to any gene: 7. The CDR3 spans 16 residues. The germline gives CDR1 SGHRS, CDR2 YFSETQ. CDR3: CASSSASGGSTDTQYF. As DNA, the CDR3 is TGCGCCAGCAGCTCTGCTAGCGGTGGAAGCACAGATACGCAGTATTTT.

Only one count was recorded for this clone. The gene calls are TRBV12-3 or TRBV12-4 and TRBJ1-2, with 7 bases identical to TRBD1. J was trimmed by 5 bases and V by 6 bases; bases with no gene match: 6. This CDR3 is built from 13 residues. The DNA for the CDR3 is TGTGCCAGCAGCCCTGACAGGGTATATGGCTACACCTTC. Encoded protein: CASSPDRVYGYTF.

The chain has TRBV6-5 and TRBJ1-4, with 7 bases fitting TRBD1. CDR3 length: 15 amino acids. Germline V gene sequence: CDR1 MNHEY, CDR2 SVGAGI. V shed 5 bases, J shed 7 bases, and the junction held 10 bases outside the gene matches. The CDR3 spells CASSKHRGLAEKLFF. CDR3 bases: TGTGCCAGCAGTAAACACAGGGGATTAGCTGAAAAACTGTTTTTT.

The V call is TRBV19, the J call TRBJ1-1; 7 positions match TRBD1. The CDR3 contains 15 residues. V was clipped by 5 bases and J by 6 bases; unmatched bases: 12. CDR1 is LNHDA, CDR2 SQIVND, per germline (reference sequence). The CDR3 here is CASSLRQGIIAEAFF. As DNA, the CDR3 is TGTGCCAGTAGTTTAAGACAGGGAATTATCGCTGAAGCTTTCTTT.

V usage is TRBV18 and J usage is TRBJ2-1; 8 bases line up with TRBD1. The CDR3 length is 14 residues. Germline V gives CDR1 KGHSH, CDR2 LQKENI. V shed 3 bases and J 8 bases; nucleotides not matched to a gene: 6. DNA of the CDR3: TGTGCCAGCTCACCCCGGACAGGGAGAGATGAGCAGTTCTTC. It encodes CASSPRTGRDEQFF.

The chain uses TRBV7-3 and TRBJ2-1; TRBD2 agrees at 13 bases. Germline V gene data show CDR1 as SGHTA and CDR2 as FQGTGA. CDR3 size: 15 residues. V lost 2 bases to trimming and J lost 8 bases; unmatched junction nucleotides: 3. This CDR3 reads CASSLGTSGTDEQFF. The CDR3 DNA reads TGTGCCAGCAGCTTAGGGACTAGCGGGACCGATGAGCAGTTCTTC.

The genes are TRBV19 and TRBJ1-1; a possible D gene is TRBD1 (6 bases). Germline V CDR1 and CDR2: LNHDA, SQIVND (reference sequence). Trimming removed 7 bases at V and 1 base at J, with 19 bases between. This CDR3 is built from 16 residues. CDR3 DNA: TGTGCCAGTACCCTACACGGGGGGGGACAGAACACTGAAGCTTTCTTT. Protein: CASTLHGGGQNTEAFF. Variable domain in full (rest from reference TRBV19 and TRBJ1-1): DGGITQSPKYLFRKEGQNVTLSCEQNLNHDAMYWYRQDPGQGLRLIYYSQIVNDFQKGDIAEGYSVSREKKESFPLTVTSAQKNPTAFYLCASTLHGGGQNTEAFFGQGTRLTVV.